Listed below are T cell receptor beta chains from one sample, sequenced in a study of cytomegalovirus exposure and HLA in healthy donors. Assay: immunoSEQ multiplex PCR; the TCRdb copy retains only in-frame clones and omits some. The sample has some 70,000 clones, around 76% seen once. The sample taken for sequencing was PBMCs. The receptors were gathered from a man between 45 and 60 years old in good health and CMV-seronegative. Both conserved end residues are part of each CDR3. The D gene is left open where the match is weak. Not all rows give a size; the values are once, few, many and, for expanded clones, a class.

abundance,v_gene,j_gene,d_gene,CDR3nt,CDR3aa
-,TRBV2,TRBJ1-4,TRBD1,TGTGCCAGCAGTGAAGGGACAGGGGTTGAAAAACTGTTTTTT,CASSEGTGVEKLFF
-,TRBV28,TRBJ2-3,-,TGTGCCAGCAGTGAAGACAGGAGCACAGATACGCAGTATTTT,CASSEDRSTDTQYF
-,TRBV11-3,TRBJ2-2,TRBD2,TGTGCCAGCAGCCTAACGGGACTAGCGGCCGGGGAGCTGTTTTTT,CASSLTGLAAGELFF
-,TRBV20-1,TRBJ1-1,-,TGCAGTGCTCCGAGCCAAGCTTTCTTT,CSAPSQAFF
-,TRBV15,TRBJ1-1,-,TGTGCCACCAGCAGAGAGAAGCGGACGACGAACACTGAAGCTTTCTTT,CATSREKRTTNTEAFF
few,TRBV5-1,TRBJ1-1,TRBD1,TGCGCCAGCAGCAGGTCGGGGATAGCAGGGGGAAACACTGAAGCTTTCTTT,CASSRSGIAGGNTEAFF
-,TRBV28,TRBJ1-1,-,TGTGCCAGCAGTGGGGCCCCCGTTGAAGCTTTCTTT,CASSGAPVEAFF
-,TRBV9,TRBJ1-2,TRBD1,TGTGCCAGCAGCCTCGGCCTTGACAGGGTCTATGGCTACACCTTC,CASSLGLDRVYGYTF
-,TRBV19,TRBJ1-2,TRBD1,TGTGCCAGTAGTATAGCGACAGGGGGTAACTATGGCTACACCTTC,CASSIATGGNYGYTF
-,TRBV4-3,TRBJ2-7,-,TGCGCCAGCAGCCAGCTTTCTAGCTCCTACGAGCAGTACTTC,CASSQLSSSYEQYF
-,TRBV7-9,TRBJ1-1,-,TGTGCCAGCAGCTTAACCACAGACGAAGCTTTCTTT,CASSLTTDEAFF
-,TRBV5-4,TRBJ1-5,TRBD1,TGTGCCAGCAGCCCCGGGACAGGGGGCAATCAGCCCCAGCATTTT,CASSPGTGGNQPQHF
-,TRBV19,TRBJ1-5,-,TGTGCCAGTAGTATTAAGGGGCCGGGAGGGCCCCAGCATTTT,CASSIKGPGGPQHF
few,TRBV9,TRBJ1-1,-,TGTGCCAGCAGCGTAGAGCTGAACACTGAAGCTTTCTTT,CASSVELNTEAFF
few,TRBV4-2,TRBJ1-4,-,TGTGCCAGCAGCCAAGTTGCGACAGCAACTAATGAAAAACTGTTTTTT,CASSQVATATNEKLFF
-,TRBV7-2,TRBJ2-7,TRBD2,TGTGCCAGCAGCCAGACTAGCGGGAGTACCTACGAGCAGTACTTC,CASSQTSGSTYEQYF
once,TRBV27,TRBJ1-2,-,TGTGCCAGCAGTCCAACAGGGAATTACGGCTACACCTTC,CASSPTGNYGYTF
-,TRBV30,TRBJ1-6,TRBD1,TGTGCCTGGAATCGGGACAGGGGACATTCACCCCTCCACTTT,CAWNRDRGHSPLHF
-,TRBV10-3,TRBJ1-2,TRBD1,TGTGCCATCAGTCCCCAGACAGGGGGCGCCGGCTACACCTTC,CAISPQTGGAGYTF
-,TRBV15,TRBJ1-1,-,TGTGCCACCAGCAGAGTGAGGGGGTCGGTGAACACTGAAGCTTTCTTT,CATSRVRGSVNTEAFF
few,TRBV27,TRBJ1-3,-,TGTGCCAGCAGTCCCCAGATCTCTGGAAACACCATATATTTT,CASSPQISGNTIYF
-,TRBV30,TRBJ2-7,TRBD1,TGTGCCTGGAGTGCCCTGACAGGGACAAAAGTGTACGAGCAGTACTTC,CAWSALTGTKVYEQYF
once,TRBV7-2,TRBJ2-3,TRBD1,TGTGCCAGCAGCTCCCCGTGGGGACAGTCCTACACAGATACGCAGTATTTT,CASSSPWGQSYTDTQYF
-,TRBV30,TRBJ1-6,-,TGTGCCTGGAGTCGCGATTCACCCCTCCACTTT,CAWSRDSPLHF
-,TRBV28,TRBJ2-5,-,TGTGCCAGTAACGGTAGCGGTAGAAGCGGGGAGACCCAGTACTTC,CASNGSGRSGETQYF
-,TRBV19,TRBJ1-1,TRBD1,TGTGCCAGTAGTACGGGACAGAGGAACACTGAAGCTTTCTTT,CASSTGQRNTEAFF
-,TRBV29-1,TRBJ2-7,-,TGCAGCGCAGAACGAGGTAACGAGCAGTACTTC,CSAERGNEQYF
once,TRBV28,TRBJ1-1,TRBD1,TGTGCCAGCAGTACCAACCTCGGGACAGTTCGAGCTTTCTTT,CASSTNLGTVRAFF
once,TRBV27,TRBJ1-1,-,TGTGCCAGCAGTTTTGGGCAGAACACTGAAGCTTTCTTT,CASSFGQNTEAFF
few,TRBV5-1,TRBJ2-2,TRBD1,TGCGCCACGGCACCGACCGGGACAGCCACCGGGGAGCTGTTTTTT,CATAPTGTATGELFF
-,TRBV5-1,TRBJ2-7,TRBD2,TGCGCCAGCAGCTTGGTCCCCGCCGGACTAGCGGGAAGACCCCCCGATGAGCAGTACTTC,CASSLVPAGLAGRPPDEQYF
-,TRBV15,TRBJ1-1,-,TGTGCCACCAGCAGAGAGGGGCCACCCTTGAACACTGAAGCTTTCTTT,CATSREGPPLNTEAFF
-,TRBV5-6,TRBJ2-7,TRBD1,TGTGCCAGCAGCCTTCCGGGACAGGGCTACGAGCAGTACTTC,CASSLPGQGYEQYF
few,TRBV6-5,TRBJ2-2,TRBD1,TGTGCCAGCAGTCCCGGACAGGGCCGGGAGCTGTTTTTT,CASSPGQGRELFF
-,TRBV30,TRBJ1-2,-,TGTGCCTGGAGTGTGGCCGGGGGAGTCGTCTACACCTTC,CAWSVAGGVVYTF
-,TRBV7-8,TRBJ1-2,-,TGTGCCAGCAGCGGGAAGGGACATAACTATGGCTACACCTTC,CASSGKGHNYGYTF
-,TRBV2,TRBJ1-2,-,TGTGCCAGCAGTGAAGAACAGGTTAGCACCTTC,CASSEEQVSTF
-,TRBV7-2,TRBJ2-3,-,TGTGCCAGCAGCCCATATAAGCGGAGCACAGATACGCAGTATTTT,CASSPYKRSTDTQYF
-,TRBV6-5,TRBJ2-7,-,TGTGCCAGCAGTTACTCCGGGGACTACGAGCAGTACTTC,CASSYSGDYEQYF
-,TRBV7-2,TRBJ1-2,-,TGTGCCAGCAGCTTCGACAGAGTCTATGGCTACACCTTC,CASSFDRVYGYTF
-,TRBV2,TRBJ1-4,-,TGTGCCAGCAGTACAGGGTTGCATGAAAAACTGTTTTTT,CASSTGLHEKLFF
-,TRBV6-4,TRBJ1-1,-,TGTGCCAGCAGTGACTTGGGCAGCTCGAACACTGAAGCTTTCTTT,CASSDLGSSNTEAFF
-,TRBV10-1,TRBJ2-7,TRBD2,TGCGCCAGCAGGGCTAGCGGGAGCTACGAGCAGTACTTC,CASRASGSYEQYF
-,TRBV9,TRBJ2-3,-,TGTGCCAGCAGCACGGGGGACGGAACAGATACGCAGTATTTT,CASSTGDGTDTQYF
-,TRBV6-4,TRBJ2-1,-,TGTGCCAGCAGTGCCACTAGGTCCAATGAGCAGTTCTTC,CASSATRSNEQFF
-,TRBV19,TRBJ2-3,-,TGTGCCAGTAGTACCGGGACTCTGCCTCCCACGCAGTATTTT,CASSTGTLPPTQYF